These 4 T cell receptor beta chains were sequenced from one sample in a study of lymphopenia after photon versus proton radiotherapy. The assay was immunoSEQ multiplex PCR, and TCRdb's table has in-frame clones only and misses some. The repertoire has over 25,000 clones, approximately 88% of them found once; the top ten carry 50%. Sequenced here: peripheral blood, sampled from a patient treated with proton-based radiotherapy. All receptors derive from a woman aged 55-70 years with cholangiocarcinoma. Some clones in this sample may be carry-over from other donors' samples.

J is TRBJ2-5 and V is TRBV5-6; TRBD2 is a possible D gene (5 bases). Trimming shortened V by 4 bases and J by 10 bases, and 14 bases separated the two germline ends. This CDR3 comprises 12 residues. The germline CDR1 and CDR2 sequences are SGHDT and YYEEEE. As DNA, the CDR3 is TGTGCCAGCAGCCCCTCGGGGTGGGTCCAGTACTTC. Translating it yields CASSPSGWVQYF.

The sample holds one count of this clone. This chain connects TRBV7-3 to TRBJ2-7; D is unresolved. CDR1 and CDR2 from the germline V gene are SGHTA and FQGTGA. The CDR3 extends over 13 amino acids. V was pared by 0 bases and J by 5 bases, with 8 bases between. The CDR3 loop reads CASSLTGLDEQYF. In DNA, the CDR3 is TGTGCCAGCAGCTTAACAGGGTTGGACGAGCAGTACTTC.

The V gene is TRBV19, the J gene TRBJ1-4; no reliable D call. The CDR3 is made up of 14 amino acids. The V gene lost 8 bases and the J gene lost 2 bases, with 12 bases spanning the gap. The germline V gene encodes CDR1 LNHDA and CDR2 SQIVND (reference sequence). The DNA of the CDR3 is TGTGCCAGTCGCGCGAGTGGGACTAATGAAAAACTGTTTTTT. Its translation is CASRASGTNEKLFF.

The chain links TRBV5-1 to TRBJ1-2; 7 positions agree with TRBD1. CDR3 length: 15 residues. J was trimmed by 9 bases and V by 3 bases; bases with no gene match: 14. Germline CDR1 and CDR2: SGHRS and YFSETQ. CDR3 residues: CASSSIFGGDSRYTF. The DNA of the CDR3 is TGCGCCAGCAGCTCCATCTTTGGAGGGGACAGCCGCTACACCTTC.